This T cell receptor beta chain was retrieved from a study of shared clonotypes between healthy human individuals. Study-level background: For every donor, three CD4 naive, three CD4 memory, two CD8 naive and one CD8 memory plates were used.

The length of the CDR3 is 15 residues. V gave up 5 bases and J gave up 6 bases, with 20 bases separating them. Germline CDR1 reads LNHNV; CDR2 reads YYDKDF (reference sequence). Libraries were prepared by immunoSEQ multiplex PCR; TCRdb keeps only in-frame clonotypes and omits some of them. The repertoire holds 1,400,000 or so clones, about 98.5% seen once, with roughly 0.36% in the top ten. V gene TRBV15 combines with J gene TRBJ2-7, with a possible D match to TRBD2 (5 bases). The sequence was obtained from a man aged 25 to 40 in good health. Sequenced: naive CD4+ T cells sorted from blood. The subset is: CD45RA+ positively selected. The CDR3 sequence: CATSRGGGLFAEQYF. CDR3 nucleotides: TGTGCCACCAGCCGAGGAGGAGGCTTGTTTGCCGAGCAGTACTTC.